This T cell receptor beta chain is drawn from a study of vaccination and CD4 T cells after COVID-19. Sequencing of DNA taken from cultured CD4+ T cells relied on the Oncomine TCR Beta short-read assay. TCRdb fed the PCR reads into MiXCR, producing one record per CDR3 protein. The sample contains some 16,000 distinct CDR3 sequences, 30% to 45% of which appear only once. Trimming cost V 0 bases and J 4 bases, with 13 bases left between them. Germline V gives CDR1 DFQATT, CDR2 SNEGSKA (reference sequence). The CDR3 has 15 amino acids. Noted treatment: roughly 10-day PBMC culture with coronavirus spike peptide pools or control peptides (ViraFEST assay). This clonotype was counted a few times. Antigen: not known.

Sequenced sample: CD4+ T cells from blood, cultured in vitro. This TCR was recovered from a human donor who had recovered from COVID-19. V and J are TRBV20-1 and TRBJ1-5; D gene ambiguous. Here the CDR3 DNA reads TGCAGTGCTAGAGATGAGGGATTAAAAAATCAGCCCCAGCATTTT. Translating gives CSARDEGLKNQPQHF.